These 17 T cell receptor beta chains were sequenced from one sample in a study of blood T cell repertoires in COVID-19. Here immunoSEQ multiplex PCR was the method, and the copy in TCRdb shows in-frame clones only, minus some. The sample holds more than 95,000 clones, over 80% seen once. The sample consisted of peripheral blood. The source of these receptors is a man in his 60s with acute or convalescent COVID-19.

The chain carries TRBV19 and TRBJ2-1, with D unresolved. The CDR3 spans 9 residues. Germline assignment: CDR1 LNHDA and CDR2 SQIVND (reference sequence). Trimming shortened V by 8 bases and J by 8 bases, and 4 bases separated the two germline ends. The CDR3 sequence: CASGYEQFF. The DNA for the CDR3 is TGTGCCAGTGGCTATGAGCAGTTCTTC.

This clone was seen just once. The chain links TRBV10-1 to TRBJ2-3; 11 bases align to TRBD2. J lost 3 bases, V lost 6 bases, and 2 bases had no gene match. The germline gives CDR1 WNHNN, CDR2 SYGVQD (reference sequence). This CDR3 comprises 14 residues. CDR3 DNA sequence: TGCGCCAGCAGCGCTAGCGGGAGGACAGATACGCAGTATTTT. Amino acids: CASSASGRTDTQYF.

This chain links TRBV5-5 with TRBJ1-2, with D possibly TRBD1 on 5 matching bases. This CDR3 is 15 amino acids long. Germline lookup yields CDR1 SGHKS and CDR2 YYEKEE (reference sequence). The V end lost 4 bases, the J end lost 3 bases, and 16 bases lay between the germline ends. CDR3 sequence: CASSPTGGTDYGYTF. CDR3 DNA sequence: TGTGCCAGCAGCCCCACCGGAGGGACGGACTATGGCTACACCTTC.

The V gene is TRBV5-1, the J gene TRBJ2-7; tentatively, D is TRBD2 (6 bases). V was pared by 0 bases and J by 1 base, with 11 bases between. Germline values: CDR1 SGHRS, CDR2 YFSETQ. The CDR3 has 15 amino acids. DNA for the CDR3: TGCGCCAGCAGCTTGGGTAGCGGCTTTTCCTACGAGCAGTACTTC. Its translation is CASSLGSGFSYEQYF.

This chain links TRBV5-4 with TRBJ2-2; weak D call: TRBD2 (5 bases). The germline V gene encodes CDR1 SGHNT and CDR2 YYREEE (reference sequence). There are 13 residues in the CDR3. Trimming took 5 bases from V and 7 from J, leaving 12 bases between them. The CDR3 DNA sequence: TGTGCCAGCAGGACGCAGGAGGTCGGGGAGCTGTTTTTT. It translates to CASRTQEVGELFF.

The V call is TRBV5-1, the J call TRBJ1-2, with 7 bases identical to TRBD1. Germline trimming cut 4 bases from V and 4 bases from J; bases unmatched to any gene: 13. This CDR3 has 16 amino acids. Germline CDR1 and CDR2: SGHRS and YFSETQ. The CDR3 DNA reads as TGCGCCAGCAGCCACGTACAGGGGACGGGCCCCTATGGCTACACCTTC. Translating it yields CASSHVQGTGPYGYTF.

This rearrangement joins TRBV7-2 to TRBJ2-5; 9 bases fit TRBD2. From germline, CDR1 is SGHTA and CDR2 FQGNSA. After removal of 2 bases from V and 4 bases from J, the junction contained 5 bases not matched to a gene. CDR3 length: 15 amino acids. The CDR3 DNA is TGTGCCAGCAGCTTAAGGGCAGCGGGAGGAGAGACCCAGTACTTC. It yields the protein CASSLRAAGGETQYF.

V is TRBV19 and J is TRBJ1-4; no reliable D call. The CDR3 is made up of 14 amino acids. Trimming removed 4 bases from V and 5 bases from J, with 11 bases in between. Germline CDR1 reads LNHDA; CDR2 reads SQIVND (reference sequence). This CDR3 reads CASSRREQNEKLFF. Written as DNA, the CDR3 is TGTGCCAGTAGTAGGAGGGAGCAGAATGAAAAACTGTTTTTT.

The CDR3 loop reads CATSGPGPGKLFF. CDR3 nucleotide sequence: TGTGCCACCAGCGGCCCCGGCCCGGGGAAACTGTTTTTT. The J gene is TRBJ1-4, the V gene TRBV15; D remains ambiguous. The CDR3 sequence is 13 residues long. Germline lookup yields CDR1 LNHNV and CDR2 YYDKDF (reference sequence). The V and J ends lost 5 bases and 11 bases respectively, with 15 bases between them.

This clone was counted only a few times. J is TRBJ1-1 and V is TRBV6-6; perhaps TRBD1 as D (5 bases). V dropped 2 bases and J dropped 6 bases, with 10 bases sitting between them. This CDR3 comprises 13 residues. Germline V lookup: CDR1 MNHNY, CDR2 SVGAGI (reference sequence). The CDR3 sequence: CASSYGGVAEAFF. CDR3 bases: TGTGCCAGCAGTTACGGGGGGGTAGCTGAAGCTTTCTTT.

The chain recombines TRBV5-1 with TRBJ2-7, with 7 bases lining up with TRBD2. This CDR3 contains 15 residues. Trimming removed 0 bases from V and 4 bases from J; junction bases left unmatched: 7. Germline V gene data show CDR1 as SGHRS and CDR2 as YFSETQ. As DNA, the CDR3 is TGCGCCAGCAGCTTGGCCGTGGGAGGGCCTTACGAGCAGTACTTC. This encodes CASSLAVGGPYEQYF. The variable domain in full, with the rest retrieved from reference TRBV5-1 and TRBJ2-7, is KAGVTQTPRYLIKTRGQQVTLSCSPISGHRSVSWYQQTPGQGLQFLFEYFSETQRNKGNFPGRFSGRQFSNSRSEMNVSTLELGDSALYLCASSLAVGGPYEQYFGPGTRLTVT.

The V gene is TRBV6-5, the J gene TRBJ2-5, with 7 positions matching TRBD1. Trimming cost V 6 bases and J 5 bases; bases outside gene matches: 9. This CDR3 comprises 14 residues. CDR1 MNHEY and CDR2 SVGAGI come from the germline V gene. This chain's CDR3 is CASRREGGRETQYF. The CDR3, as DNA: TGTGCCAGCAGGAGGGAAGGGGGCCGGGAGACCCAGTACTTC.

This rearrangement joins TRBV7-9 to TRBJ2-7; 7 positions agree with TRBD2. This CDR3 comprises 15 residues. The V gene's germline CDR1 is SEHNR and CDR2 FQNEAQ (reference sequence). After removal of 5 bases from V and 0 bases from J, the junction contained 7 bases not matched to a gene. This CDR3 reads CASSSSAGPSYEQYF. Here the CDR3 DNA reads TGTGCCAGCAGCAGTTCAGCGGGGCCCTCCTACGAGCAGTACTTC.

The chain links TRBV18 to TRBJ2-7; maybe TRBD1 (5 bases). CDR1 KGHSH and CDR2 LQKENI come from the germline V gene. V lost 2 bases, J lost 7 bases, and 9 bases lay in between. This CDR3 contains 12 residues. The CDR3 nucleotides read TGTGCCAGCTCACCAGCGCAGGGAGAGCAGTACTTC. The encoded protein is CASSPAQGEQYF.

The rearrangement uses TRBV27 and TRBJ2-7; possible D gene TRBD1, 6 bases. CDR3 length equals 14 residues. V was shortened by 5 bases and J by 0 bases, with 11 bases between the two germline ends. Germline CDR1 reads MNHEY; CDR2 reads SMNVEV (reference sequence). This chain's CDR3 is CASSRGHSSYEQYF. CDR3 bases: TGTGCCAGCAGTAGGGGACACAGCTCCTACGAGCAGTACTTC.

This clone has only one observation. V and J are TRBV30 and TRBJ2-2; D gene ambiguous. The CDR3 runs to 15 residues. The V end lost 4 bases, the J end lost 1 base, and 13 bases lay between the germline ends. From germline, CDR1 is GTSNPN and CDR2 SVGIG (reference sequence). The CDR3 is CAWIRLAGNTGELFF. DNA for the CDR3: TGTGCCTGGATTAGGTTGGCAGGGAACACCGGGGAGCTGTTTTTT.

This clone has just a few counts. The rearrangement links TRBV9 to TRBJ2-2, with 11 bases fitting TRBD1. Germline CDR1 is SGDLS and CDR2 is YYNGEE. After removal of 3 bases from V and 4 bases from J, the junction contained 5 bases not matched to a gene. This CDR3 spans 16 amino acids. CDR3 DNA: TGTGCCAGCAGCGGCCCTGGGACAGGGGGCACCGGGGAGCTGTTTTTT. Translation gives CASSGPGTGGTGELFF.